Following are 10 T cell receptor beta chains from one sample sequenced in a study of blood T cell repertoires in COVID-19. Data came from immunoSEQ multiplex PCR; TCRdb stores just in-frame clones and leaves some out. This table has tens of thousands of clones, 80% to 90% appearing once. Sequencing was done on a sample of peripheral blood. Receptor source: a woman aged 70 to 79 with acute or convalescent COVID-19.

The chain links TRBV28 to TRBJ2-7, with a possible D match to TRBD2 (6 bases). Germline CDR1 and CDR2: MDHEN and SYDVKM. V lost 7 bases to trimming and J lost 7 bases, with 20 bases between them. CDR3 length: 14 amino acids. CDR3 loop: CASTSPEGLFEQYF. CDR3 DNA: TGTGCCAGCACCTCACCGGAGGGCCTATTTGAGCAGTACTTC.

The V gene is TRBV5-1, the J gene TRBJ1-1; tentatively, D is TRBD1 (5 bases). The V gene lost 6 bases and the J gene lost 0 bases, with 15 bases spanning the gap. The CDR3 is 15 amino acids. Germline CDR1 is SGHRS and CDR2 is YFSETQ. This chain's CDR3 is CASTDASRVNTEAFF. CDR3 DNA sequence: TGCGCCAGCACGGATGCCAGCAGGGTGAACACTGAAGCTTTCTTT.

This clone was seen a single time. The chain has TRBV5-1 and TRBJ2-5; D perhaps matches TRBD2 (6 bases). Germline values: CDR1 SGHRS, CDR2 YFSETQ. The CDR3 is 20 amino acids. Trimming shortened V by 0 bases and J by 1 base, and 25 bases separated the two germline ends. CDR3 protein: CASSLGYPSGRDHSQETQYF. Here the CDR3 DNA reads TGCGCCAGCAGCTTGGGCTACCCTTCGGGGCGGGACCACTCCCAAGAGACCCAGTACTTC.

This clone was found once. V usage is TRBV5-1 and J usage is TRBJ1-5; D is ambiguous. The CDR3 spans 14 residues. The V gene lost 4 bases and the J gene lost 8 bases, with 16 bases spanning the gap. Germline V CDR1 and CDR2: SGHRS, YFSETQ. CDR3 nucleotide sequence: TGCGCCAGCAGCAGAGGTGAGGGTATGGAGCCCCAGCATTTT. Amino acid sequence: CASSRGEGMEPQHF.

The V and J genes are TRBV10-3 and TRBJ2-7; 9 bases are a match to TRBD1. The CDR3 contains 14 residues. V lost 9 bases, J lost 0 bases, and 6 bases stayed unmatched. Germline V gives CDR1 ENHRY, CDR2 SYGVKD. CDR3 residues: CAISEQGASYEQYF. The DNA for the CDR3 is TGTGCCATATCAGAACAGGGGGCCTCCTACGAGCAGTACTTC.

The chain has TRBV3-1 (or the pseudogene TRBV3-2) and TRBJ2-7, with no clear D. This CDR3 has 15 amino acids. CDR1 LGHDT and CDR2 YNNKEL come from the germline V gene (reference sequence). Between the trimmed V and J ends, which lost 4 bases and 3 bases, there was a span of 16 bases. This CDR3 is CASSPNPGWHYEQYF. The CDR3 DNA is TGTGCCAGCAGCCCCAATCCGGGTTGGCACTACGAGCAGTACTTC.

The V call is TRBV24-1, the J call TRBJ1-1; a possible D gene is TRBD1 (6 bases). V lost 5 bases and J lost 7, with 10 bases in between. Looked up from germline, CDR1 is KGHDR and CDR2 is SFDVKD. This CDR3 contains 12 residues. The CDR3 DNA reads TGTGCCACCAGTGGACAGGTCGGTGAAGCTTTCTTT. Its protein is CATSGQVGEAFF.

This clone was observed once. The chain links TRBV30 to TRBJ2-3, with TRBD2 matching 8 bases. Germline V gene data show CDR1 as GTSNPN and CDR2 as SVGIG (reference sequence). The CDR3 runs 17 residues. J gave up 3 bases and V 3 bases, and 14 bases lay outside the gene matches. The CDR3 region is CAWRAKRERDWTDTQYF. The CDR3 coding sequence is TGTGCCTGGAGGGCGAAGCGGGAGCGGGATTGGACAGATACGCAGTATTTT.

The chain couples TRBV10-3 to TRBJ1-5, with 10 positions matching TRBD1. Germline V gene data show CDR1 as ENHRY and CDR2 as SYGVKD. There are 14 residues in the CDR3. V trimming: 10 bases; J trimming: 9 bases; junction bases outside the gene matches: 12. CDR3 loop: CARIRDRGPRPQHF. CDR3 DNA: TGTGCCAGAATCCGGGACAGGGGCCCTCGGCCCCAGCATTTT.

The CDR3 region is CASSWYPGGQETQYF. In DNA form, the CDR3 reads TGCGCCAGCAGCTGGTACCCGGGGGGCCAAGAGACCCAGTACTTC. V usage is TRBV5-1 and J usage is TRBJ2-5; 7 bases match TRBD2. CDR3 length: 15 amino acids. The J segment lost 1 base and the V segment lost 3 bases, leaving 6 bases of the junction unmatched. Germline CDR1 SGHRS, CDR2 YFSETQ.